These T cell receptor beta chains were read from a single sample in a study of shared clonotypes between healthy human individuals. Sequencing was performed with immunoSEQ multiplex PCR; in TCRdb, only in-frame clones are kept and a portion is missing. The table records around 1,100,000 clones, about 80% of them present only once. Sequencing input: memory CD4+ T cells from PBMCs. Source of these receptors: a man in his late teens or twenties in good health. Some clones in this sample may be carry-over from other donors' samples. Both conserved end residues are part of each CDR3. Each record gives: J gene, V gene, clone size, D gene, CDR3 DNA, CDR3 protein. D genes are given only for firm matches. The listing skips clone size in some rows; elsewhere it reads once, few, many or a size class.

>TRBJ2-3|TRBV30|few|TRBD2
TGTGCCTGGAGTGTTGCTAGCGGGATTAGTACGCAGTATTTT
CAWSVASGISTQYF
>TRBJ2-1|TRBV7-2|-|TRBD2
TGTGCCAGCCGGGCTGGGGGGGGGAGCGTCGAGCAGTTCTTC
CASRAGGGSVEQFF
>TRBJ2-1|TRBV5-5|-|TRBD2
TGTGCCAGCAGCTTGGGGAGGGCTAGCGGGTACCGACCCACCTACAATGAGCAGTTCTTC
CASSLGRASGYRPTYNEQFF
>TRBJ1-2|TRBV28|-|-
TGTGCCAGCATTCCGGCGGGGGGGGACTATGGCTACACCTTC
CASIPAGGDYGYTF
>TRBJ1-5|TRBV7-2|few|-
TGTGCCAGCAGCTTAGTCACGGGGACCAATCAGCCCCAGCATTTT
CASSLVTGTNQPQHF
>TRBJ2-1|TRBV7-2|-|-
TGTGCCAGCAGCTTTGGGGACTCCTACAATGAGCAGTTCTTC
CASSFGDSYNEQFF
>TRBJ2-1|TRBV7-9|-|TRBD2
TGTGCCAGCAGCTTAGCCCCAGAGCGGGGTGAGCAGTTCTTC
CASSLAPERGEQFF
>TRBJ1-1|TRBV6-5|few|-
TGTGCCAGCACCATCTCTCATGGGACTGAAGCTTTCTTT
CASTISHGTEAFF
>TRBJ1-1|TRBV5-8|-|-
TGTGCCAGCACCGGATACACTGAAGCTTTCTTT
CASTGYTEAFF
>TRBJ2-5|TRBV6-5|-|TRBD2
TGTGCCAGCAGTTACTCGGCTAGCGGGATAGGGACCCAGTACTTC
CASSYSASGIGTQYF
>TRBJ1-2|TRBV10-1|-|-
TGCGCCAGGGGGGAGGGCTACACCTTC
CARGEGYTF
>TRBJ2-1|TRBV19|once|-
TGTGCCAGTAGTACGCCTGGGACCTACAATGAGCAGTTCTTC
CASSTPGTYNEQFF
>TRBJ2-1|TRBV4-1|once|TRBD1
TGCGCCAGCAGCCAAGTAGGGACAGGAGTCCTTGAGCAGTTCTTC
CASSQVGTGVLEQFF
>TRBJ2-5|TRBV5-1|-|-
TGCGCCAGCAGCTTGGTAGGGCGGTACCAAGAGACCCAGTACTTC
CASSLVGRYQETQYF
>TRBJ2-5|TRBV29-1|-|-
TGCAGCGTCTCCAGGGTGCGGGAGACCCAGTACTTC
CSVSRVRETQYF
>TRBJ2-7|TRBV4-1|-|-
TGCGCCAGCAGCCAAGATAAGGGGAAGAAGCAGTACTTC
CASSQDKGKKQYF
>TRBJ2-1|TRBV11-3|-|TRBD2
TGTGCCAGCAGCTTCCGGCTAGCGGCCTACAATGAGCAGTTCTTC
CASSFRLAAYNEQFF
>TRBJ2-7|TRBV10-1|-|TRBD2
TGCGCCAGCAGTGAGATCGGTAGCGGGATGACCTACGAGCAGTACTTC
CASSEIGSGMTYEQYF
>TRBJ1-1|TRBV28|few|-
TGTGCCAGCAGTTTATCCAGGGGCGACACTGAAGCTTTCTTT
CASSLSRGDTEAFF
>TRBJ1-5|TRBV20-1|-|-
TGCAGTGCTAGAGTCTCAGAACGACAGCATTTT
CSARVSERQHF
>TRBJ2-2|TRBV7-7|once|-
TGTGCCAGCAGCTTATCGGGCGGACCGGCCGGGGAGCTGTTTTTT
CASSLSGGPAGELFF
>TRBJ2-5|TRBV4-1|-|TRBD2
TGCGCCAGCAGCCTCGGACTAGCGGGAGGATATGGTAGAGAGACCCAGTACTTC
CASSLGLAGGYGRETQYF
>TRBJ1-4|TRBV29-1|-|TRBD1
TGCAGCGCCACCCCTCGGGACAGCGATGAAAAACTGTTTTTT
CSATPRDSDEKLFF
>TRBJ2-2|TRBV18|-|TRBD1
TGTGCCAGCTCACCACCCGGGACAGGGACCGGGGAGCTGTTTTTT
CASSPPGTGTGELFF